The present T cell receptor beta chain was sequenced within a study of neoadjuvant anti-PD-1 for oral cavity cancer (dated by TCRdb to about 2021). For the study in its entirety: Three to four biweekly doses of nivolumab at 3 mg/kg were mostly administered to patients before curative-intent surgical resection. Patients who did not progress were given a fourth nivolumab dose at about day 43 and had definitive surgical resection on days 50-56. Under RECIST 1.1, a patient counted as a responder if showing complete response, partial response or stable disease, and as a non-responder if showing progression. The parent correlative cohort had 12 patients and a response rate of about 35%.

On the study overall, not on this receptor specifically: TCR analyses included only three patients per response group, and the authors called for larger cohorts for validation. Higher pretreatment blood TCRbeta clonality and lower post-treatment tumor TCRbeta clonality were correlated with higher pretreatment blood Treg/Th17 ratios. Larger post-treatment sizes of preexisting intratumoral clones correlated with greater tumor shrinkage, suggesting expansion of preexisting clones contributed to response.

This clone showed up just a few times. Its cognate antigen has yet to be identified. The record has no base qualities; no much larger clone is one base away. Measured from the cysteine to the phenylalanine, the CDR3 is 13 residues long. Only CDR3 DNA is held: 39 bases, read in frame from base 1. According to the germline V gene, CDR1 reads SGDLS and CDR2 reads YYNGEE. At the junction V is shortened by 0 bases and J by 6 bases, with 6 bases in between. In light of the paper, this sample's time point label describes: after neoadjuvant nivolumab, at surgical resection. The patients had newly diagnosed stage II-IVA oral cavity squamous cell carcinoma and had not received any prior systemic or radiation treatment. The cohort was made up of patients with locally advanced, HPV-negative oral cavity squamous cell carcinoma. The samples were obtained from a longitudinal correlative study of a single-arm phase II trial testing neoadjuvant nivolumab in oral cavity squamous cell carcinoma. Genomic DNA-based TCRbeta sequencing was performed on subject-matched pre- and post-treatment PBMCs and tumors from three responders and three non-responders. For tumor tissue, genomic DNA extraction relied on the Maxwell RSC DNA from Tissue kit.

Tumor libraries used mostly 4.5 to 6 ug of input genomic DNA for survey sequencing, with two replicates per sample. The immunoSEQ hsTCRbeta kit was used to prepare TCRbeta libraries according to the manufacturer's instructions. The completed libraries were mixed into a single pool at 3 nM, then sequenced with an Illumina NovaSeq 6000 S4 flow cell. As for the authors' bioinformatics: The immunoSEQ Analyzer was used for raw data preprocessing and quality control. The analysis was limited to productive rearrangements, and each clonotype was defined by a unique CDR3 amino acid sequence. Repertoire clonality was estimated as the Gini-Simpson index, which was computed with the R package tcR. Student's t test was used to compare Gini indices, and Pearson correlation was used to assess associations with tumor size change. Imported from immuneACCESS, the table was reduced by TCRdb to in-frame sequences with V and J called. These copies leave out some clones; in studies compared against another copy, an unresolved V gene accounts for under half, and the cause of the remainder is not known. D and trimming come from the DNA, and the V and J calls and clone size come from that table. This sample has more than 30,000 clones in its table, and around 40% of those were observed once. The ten largest clones represent approximately 16% of the sample.

The sequence derives from a person aged 35-79 years with oral cavity squamous cell carcinoma. The sequence is built from TRBV9 and TRBJ2-2; no D gene can be assigned with confidence. The sequencing here drew on tumor tissue, taken after nivolumab (anti-PD-1) treatment. At the DNA level, the sequence is TGTGCCAGCAGCGTAGATCAGTCCGGGGAGCTGTTTTTT. It translates as CASSVDQSGELFF. Joined to the reference TRBV9 and TRBJ2-2 proteins, this CDR3 gives the full variable domain: DSGVTQTPKHLITATGQRVTLRCSPRSGDLSVYWYQQSLDQGLQFLIQYYNGEERAKGNILERFSAQQFPDLHSELNLSSLELGDSALYFCASSVDQSGELFFGEGSRLTVL.